This is a list of T cell receptor beta chains from one sample in a study of blood T cell repertoires in COVID-19. Only in-frame clones appear in the TCRdb table, and some are missing; sequencing was by immunoSEQ multiplex PCR. The profile covers around 150,000 clones, with 84% appearing a single time and less than 9% taken by the ten largest. Specimen: peripheral blood. These receptors were collected from a man aged 25-45 years with COVID-19, enrolled during active disease. The CDR3 runs from the conserved cysteine through the conserved F or W. The D gene is left open where the match is weak. The size field is filled for only some rows; it gives once, few, many or a size class.

J: TRBJ1-2; size: NA; D: TRBD1; V: TRBV28; DNA: TGTGCCAGCAGGGACAGGGGGCTAAGGGACTATGGCTACACCTTC; CDR3: CASRDRGLRDYGYTF
J: TRBJ2-3; size: NA; D: NA; V: TRBV5-6; DNA: TGTGCCAGCAGCGAGGAGGGGCGCACAGATACGCAGTATTTT; CDR3: CASSEEGRTDTQYF
J: TRBJ2-7; size: NA; D: NA; V: TRBV9; DNA: TGTGCCAGCAGCACCGAGACTAACTCCTACGAGCAGTACTTC; CDR3: CASSTETNSYEQYF
J: TRBJ2-1; size: NA; D: TRBD2; V: TRBV30; DNA: TGTGCCTGGAGTGTACCTACTAGCGGATACAATGAGCAGTTCTTC; CDR3: CAWSVPTSGYNEQFF
J: TRBJ2-5; size: NA; D: TRBD1; V: TRBV30; DNA: TGTGCCTGGAGTGTAGAGGACAGGGAGGAGACCCAGTACTTC; CDR3: CAWSVEDREETQYF
J: TRBJ2-7; size: NA; D: TRBD2; V: TRBV3-1/TRBV3-2; DNA: TGTGCCAGCAGCCAGCCGGGACTAGCGGACTACGAGCAGTACTTC; CDR3: CASSQPGLADYEQYF
J: TRBJ1-4; size: NA; D: NA; V: TRBV18; DNA: TGTGCCAGCTCACAGAACCCAGTTGCAACTAATGAAAAACTGTTTTTT; CDR3: CASSQNPVATNEKLFF
J: TRBJ2-7; size: NA; D: NA; V: TRBV7-2; DNA: TGTGCCAGCAGCTTAGTAGGCGGTGGGGGCACCTACGAGCAGTACTTC; CDR3: CASSLVGGGGTYEQYF
J: TRBJ1-1; size: NA; D: NA; V: TRBV28; DNA: TGTGCCAGCAGCCTGACAGTTAACACTGAAGCTTTCTTT; CDR3: CASSLTVNTEAFF
J: TRBJ1-2; size: NA; D: NA; V: TRBV28; DNA: TGTGCCAGCAGTTTATTCCCGGGGGGGCGTATGGATGGCTACACCTTC; CDR3: CASSLFPGGRMDGYTF
J: TRBJ1-1; size: few; D: TRBD1; V: TRBV24-1; DNA: TGTGCCACTAGGGACAGGAGGAACACTGAAGCTTTCTTT; CDR3: CATRDRRNTEAFF
J: TRBJ1-5; size: NA; D: NA; V: TRBV19; DNA: TGTGCCTCCGGCAATCAGCCCCAGCATTTT; CDR3: CASGNQPQHF
J: TRBJ2-1; size: once; D: TRBD2; V: TRBV7-9; DNA: TGTGCCAGCAGCGGACTAGCGGGAGCCTATGAGCAGTTCTTC; CDR3: CASSGLAGAYEQFF
J: TRBJ2-3; size: NA; D: NA; V: TRBV7-2; DNA: TGTGCCAGCAGCTTCGTGGGGCAGTACACAGATACGCAGTATTTT; CDR3: CASSFVGQYTDTQYF